This T cell receptor beta chain was retrieved from a study of identifying expanded T cells in peripheral blood. During the collection period, no donor immune events like infections were recorded. The table came from immunoSEQ multiplex PCR; TCRdb's copy has only in-frame clones and leaves some out. This sample has about 86,000 clones; 70% to 90% occur once, and the top ten carry 4.5%. Germline assignment: CDR1 SGHNT and CDR2 YENEEA. The CDR3 length is 16 residues. V dropped 2 bases and J dropped 5; count of bases not matched to a gene: 11. The sequencing sample was made of blood. V and J are TRBV11-3 and TRBJ2-7; 8 nucleotides match TRBD1. The clonotype comes from a person between 18 and 69 years old in good health. For the CDR3, the DNA is TGTGCCAGCAGCTTAATTTTCGGACAGGGAATGAACGAGCAGTACTTC. Translating it yields CASSLIFGQGMNEQYF.